A single sample is the source of the 23 T cell receptor beta chains below, sequenced in a study of blood T cell repertoires in COVID-19. Some clones are missing from TCRdb's copy, which holds only in-frame ones; the method was immunoSEQ multiplex PCR. Of 40,000 to 60,000 clones listed, around 84% are singletons. The specimen was peripheral blood. These receptors all stem from a human donor in a cohort sampled during active COVID-19.

J is TRBJ1-2 and V is TRBV12-5; no definite D call. CDR1 and CDR2 (germline): LGHNT, FRNRAP. V was shortened by 1 base and J by 8 bases, with 14 bases between the two germline ends. The CDR3 is 14 amino acids. The CDR3 spells CASGLGTSSGGYTF. CDR3 bases: TGTGCTAGTGGTTTGGGGACGTCCAGCGGCGGCTACACCTTC.

The chain recombines TRBV6-6 with TRBJ2-1; 7 nucleotides agree with TRBD2. V lost 6 bases to trimming and J lost 5 bases; unmatched junction nucleotides: 10. The CDR3 extends over 15 amino acids. Germline V lookup: CDR1 MNHNY, CDR2 SVGAGI (reference sequence). CDR3 coding DNA: TGTGCCAGCAGCGAGAGACTAGCCGTAAACAATGAGCAGTTCTTC. The encoded protein is CASSERLAVNNEQFF.

This chain connects TRBV29-1 to TRBJ2-7; 9 nucleotides align to TRBD1. The V gene's germline CDR1 is SQVTM and CDR2 ANQGSEA. The CDR3 spans 12 residues. V shed 4 bases and J 4 bases; nucleotides not matched to a gene: 2. DNA for the CDR3: TGCAGCGTTGGACAGGGGGTATACGAGCAGTACTTC. As protein: CSVGQGVYEQYF.

V gene TRBV14 combines with J gene TRBJ1-1; TRBD1 agrees at 10 bases. The germline CDR1 and CDR2 sequences are SGHDN and FVKESK. V was clipped by 6 bases and J by 0 bases; unmatched bases: 7. The CDR3 length is 16 residues. CDR3 in DNA: TGTGCCAGCAGTAAGGGACAGGGGACAATGAACACTGAAGCTTTCTTT. Translating gives CASSKGQGTMNTEAFF.

This clone was counted once. V and J are TRBV5-1 and TRBJ2-3, with 7 bases identical to TRBD1. The CDR3 has 14 amino acids. Germline values: CDR1 SGHRS, CDR2 YFSETQ. V trimming: 4 bases; J trimming: 1 base; junction bases outside the gene matches: 3. CDR3 amino acids: CASSTGQGTDTQYF. The CDR3, as DNA: TGCGCCAGCAGCACAGGACAGGGCACAGATACGCAGTATTTT. Based on the CDR3 plus reference TRBV5-1 and TRBJ2-3, the full variable domain is KAGVTQTPRYLIKTRGQQVTLSCSPISGHRSVSWYQQTPGQGLQFLFEYFSETQRNKGNFPGRFSGRQFSNSRSEMNVSTLELGDSALYLCASSTGQGTDTQYFGPGTRLTVL.

The chain combines TRBV14 with TRBJ1-4; D might be TRBD1 (6 bases). V shed 5 bases and J shed 7 bases, with 17 bases lying between them. The germline V gene has CDR1 SGHDN and CDR2 FVKESK. The CDR3 loop spans 15 amino acids. The DNA of the CDR3 is TGTGCCAGCAGCTTAACGGGGGGCCTGGGTGAAAAACTGTTTTTT. Translation: CASSLTGGLGEKLFF.

The rearrangement links TRBV4-2 to TRBJ2-2, with a tentative D call TRBD2 (5 bases). Germline loops: CDR1 LGHNA, CDR2 YNFKEQ. Trimming pared 1 base from V and 0 bases from J, leaving 9 bases between. The CDR3 runs to 16 residues. In nucleotides, the CDR3 is TGTGCCAGCAGCCAAGTGCAACTAGCGAACACCGGGGAGCTGTTTTTT. The encoded protein is CASSQVQLANTGELFF.

The rearrangement joins TRBV15 to TRBJ2-7; 12 nucleotides line up with TRBD2. With V trimmed by 0 bases and J by 2 bases, 11 bases remained unmatched. This CDR3 is 19 amino acids long. Germline V gives CDR1 LNHNV, CDR2 YYDKDF (reference sequence). In DNA form, the CDR3 reads TGTGCCACCAGCAGAGAGTACCTAGCGGGAGGGCCTTCCGCCTACGAGCAGTACTTC. Its translation is CATSREYLAGGPSAYEQYF. Together with reference TRBV15 and TRBJ2-7, the CDR3 gives the full variable domain: DAMVIQNPRYQVTQFGKPVTLSCSQTLNHNVMYWYQQKSSQAPKLLFHYYDKDFNNEADTPDNFQSRRPNTSFCFLDIRSPGLGDTAMYLCATSREYLAGGPSAYEQYFGPGTRLTVT.

Only a few counts were recorded for this clone. The chain combines TRBV11-3 with TRBJ2-7, with 7 bases matching TRBD2. The CDR3 totals 17 residues. Germline CDR1 and CDR2: SGHNT and YENEEA. The trim removed 5 bases at V and 0 bases at J, leaving 13 bases unmatched. CDR3 residues: CASSPTQAGASSYEQYF. In DNA form, the CDR3 reads TGTGCCAGCAGCCCAACTCAGGCGGGAGCCAGCTCCTACGAGCAGTACTTC.

This clone showed up just once. This chain links TRBV4-3 with TRBJ2-3; 7 bases agree with TRBD2. Per the germline V gene, CDR1 is LGHNA and CDR2 is YSLEER. This CDR3 region has 17 residues. V gave up 5 bases and J gave up 5 bases; unmatched junction bases: 16. The CDR3, as DNA: TGCGCCAGCAGCACCTCCGTCGGAGGTGGACTAGGAGATACGCAGTATTTT. Its translation: CASSTSVGGGLGDTQYF.

This clone was seen a single time. This sequence joins TRBV6-5 and TRBJ1-2; tentative D call: TRBD1 (5 bases). In germline, CDR1 is MNHEY, CDR2 SVGAGI. V was shortened by 5 bases and J by 3 bases, with 13 bases between the two germline ends. This CDR3 is built from 14 residues. The CDR3 region is CASSPLGGDYGYTF. DNA for the CDR3: TGTGCCAGCAGTCCCCTCGGGGGGGACTATGGCTACACCTTC.

J is TRBJ1-3 and V is TRBV3-1 (or the pseudogene TRBV3-2); TRBD1 might be the D (6 bases). The CDR3 is made up of 16 amino acids. V lost 3 bases to trimming and J lost 0 bases, with 12 bases between them. Germline CDR1 reads LGHDT; CDR2 reads YNNKEL (reference sequence). DNA of the CDR3: TGTGCCAGCAGCCACCCGGGGGGCTACTCTGGAAACACCATATATTTT. Amino acid sequence: CASSHPGGYSGNTIYF.

This chain links TRBV6-5 with TRBJ2-7; TRBD1 aligns across 8 bases. With V trimmed by 2 bases and J by 6 bases, 9 bases remained unmatched. CDR1 and CDR2 (germline): MNHEY, SVGAGI. The CDR3 covers 15 residues. This CDR3 reads CASSYPPTGVGEQYF. For the CDR3, the DNA is TGTGCCAGCAGTTACCCCCCGACAGGGGTGGGCGAGCAGTACTTC.

The chain combines TRBV4-3 with TRBJ1-1, with 7 bases fitting TRBD1. The CDR3 is 17 amino acids. CDR1 is LGHNA and CDR2 is YSLEER in the germline V gene. Unmatched junction bases numbered 15, after V lost 1 base and J lost 7 bases. The CDR3 DNA reads TGCGCCAGCAGCCAAGCTACAGTTGACAGGGAAAGAATTGAAGCTTTCTTT. It translates to CASSQATVDRERIEAFF.

The rearrangement links TRBV19 to TRBJ2-3; TRBD2 agrees at 13 bases. V lost 4 bases to trimming and J lost 13 bases; unmatched junction nucleotides: 11. The CDR3 has 15 residues. Germline CDR1 reads LNHDA; CDR2 reads SQIVND (reference sequence). This chain's CDR3 is CASSTSLAGGPGEYF. CDR3 DNA sequence: TGTGCCAGTAGTACATCACTAGCGGGAGGGCCAGGGGAGTATTTT.

This clone has just one count. J is TRBJ1-4 and V is TRBV29-1; D is undetermined. Germline CDR1 and CDR2: SQVTM and ANQGSEA. Between the trimmed V and J ends, which lost 5 bases and 7 bases, there was a span of 14 bases. The CDR3 totals 13 residues. CDR3: CSVRPSGGEKLFF. The DNA for the CDR3 is TGCAGCGTTCGGCCGTCGGGAGGTGAAAAACTGTTTTTT.

The V call is TRBV19, the J call TRBJ1-1; D is possibly TRBD1 (6 bases). CDR3 length equals 17 residues. Trimming removed 6 bases at V and 4 bases at J, with 24 bases between. The germline V gene encodes CDR1 LNHDA and CDR2 SQIVND (reference sequence). CDR3 region: CASRVEIPGTWGTEAFF. CDR3 in DNA: TGTGCCAGTAGGGTCGAGATACCCGGGACATGGGGCACTGAAGCTTTCTTT.

The CDR3 protein is CASSPLAGSYNEQFF. For the CDR3, the DNA is TGTGCCAGCAGCCCCCTAGCGGGATCCTACAATGAGCAGTTCTTC. The chain employs TRBV7-2 and TRBJ2-1, with 9 bases lining up with TRBD2. V gave up 5 bases and J gave up 1 base; unmatched junction bases: 3. CDR3 size: 15 residues. CDR1 is SGHTA and CDR2 is FQGNSA in the germline V gene.

This chain links TRBV10-3 with TRBJ2-7; D is unclear. Trimming pared 1 base from V and 6 bases from J, leaving 7 bases between. CDR1 is ENHRY, CDR2 SYGVKD, per germline. This CDR3 is 12 amino acids long. CDR3 amino acids: CAISEYSSEQYF. CDR3 DNA sequence: TGTGCCATCAGTGAGTACAGTTCCGAGCAGTACTTC.

V gene TRBV3-1 (or the pseudogene TRBV3-2) combines with J gene TRBJ1-1; D is unclear. Looked up from germline, CDR1 is LGHDT and CDR2 is YNNKEL (reference sequence). The CDR3 is 14 amino acids. V was shortened by 0 bases and J by 5 bases, with 10 bases between the two germline ends. CDR3 bases: TGTGCCAGCAGCCAAGAGGGCGGGTTGACTGAAGCTTTCTTT. Translated, it gives CASSQEGGLTEAFF.

The CDR3, as DNA: TGTGCCAGCAGACCCCCGGGCAGGGTGGAGTCACCCCTCCACTTT. Its protein product is CASRPPGRVESPLHF. This rearrangement joins TRBV7-2 to TRBJ1-6, with a possible D match to TRBD1 (5 bases). V lost 6 bases to trimming and J lost 10 bases, with 19 bases between them. This CDR3 spans 15 amino acids. Germline CDR1 and CDR2: SGHTA and FQGNSA.

This chain joins TRBV5-4 and TRBJ2-3, with D possibly matching TRBD1 (5 bases). The CDR3 totals 16 residues. V dropped 0 bases and J dropped 0 bases, with 11 bases sitting between them. CDR1 and CDR2 (germline): SGHNT, YYREEE (reference sequence). The CDR3: CASSLGGVSSTDTQYF. CDR3 bases: TGTGCCAGCAGCTTGGGGGGCGTCTCTAGCACAGATACGCAGTATTTT.

V gene TRBV7-2 combines with J gene TRBJ2-1, with D possibly being TRBD2 (5 bases). There are 16 residues in the CDR3. The V gene's germline CDR1 is SGHTA and CDR2 FQGNSA. The V end lost 4 bases, the J end lost 0 bases, and 13 bases lay between the germline ends. CDR3: CASSSASGSSYNEQFF. The CDR3 DNA reads TGTGCCAGCAGCTCGGCAAGCGGTAGCTCCTACAATGAGCAGTTCTTC.